This T cell receptor (beta chain) was obtained from a study of T cell responses to AZD1222 COVID-19 vaccine. V shed 5 bases and J shed 5 bases, with 12 bases lying between them. Germline V gives CDR1 LNHDA, CDR2 SQIVND (reference sequence). CDR3 length equals 13 residues. A remark on this clone: Its specificity is not known.

TCRdb's copy holds only in-frame clones and misses some; the assay was immunoSEQ multiplex PCR. The sample comprises roughly 180,000 clones, around 90% of which are singletons, and more than 1.5% rests with the top ten. Points from the study as a whole: Spike was spanned by vaccine-associated CD4 TCRs, which were dominant at 160-218 and 743-854.

This chain links TRBV19 with TRBJ1-2; maybe TRBD1 (5 bases). This clonotype originated in an adult who received the AZD1222 COVID-19 vaccine. This material consisted of peripheral blood, taken 28 days after the second AZD1222 dose. The CDR3 nucleotides read TGTGCCAGTAGTTCGGACAACCGATATGGCTACACCTTC. It codes for CASSSDNRYGYTF.